This T cell receptor (beta chain) was documented in a study of blood T cell repertoires in COVID-19. Background on the study: Researchers got acute and convalescent COVID-19 samples from the United States, Italy and Spain.

Generated by immunoSEQ multiplex PCR, the TCRdb table keeps only in-frame clones and is missing some. The sample lists 200,000 to 250,000 clones; roughly 80% were seen once. V was clipped by 0 bases and J by 2 bases; unmatched bases: 6. The germline V gene has CDR1 SGHRS and CDR2 YFSETQ. CDR3 length: 16 amino acids. The source of this sequence is a woman in her sixties or seventies with acute or convalescent COVID-19. The J gene is TRBJ2-7, the V gene TRBV5-1; 9 bases map to TRBD1. Sequencing used peripheral blood. For the CDR3, the DNA is TGCGCCAGCAGCTTGGCTCCGACAGGGGGGGCCTACGAGCAGTACTTC. Protein sequence: CASSLAPTGGAYEQYF.